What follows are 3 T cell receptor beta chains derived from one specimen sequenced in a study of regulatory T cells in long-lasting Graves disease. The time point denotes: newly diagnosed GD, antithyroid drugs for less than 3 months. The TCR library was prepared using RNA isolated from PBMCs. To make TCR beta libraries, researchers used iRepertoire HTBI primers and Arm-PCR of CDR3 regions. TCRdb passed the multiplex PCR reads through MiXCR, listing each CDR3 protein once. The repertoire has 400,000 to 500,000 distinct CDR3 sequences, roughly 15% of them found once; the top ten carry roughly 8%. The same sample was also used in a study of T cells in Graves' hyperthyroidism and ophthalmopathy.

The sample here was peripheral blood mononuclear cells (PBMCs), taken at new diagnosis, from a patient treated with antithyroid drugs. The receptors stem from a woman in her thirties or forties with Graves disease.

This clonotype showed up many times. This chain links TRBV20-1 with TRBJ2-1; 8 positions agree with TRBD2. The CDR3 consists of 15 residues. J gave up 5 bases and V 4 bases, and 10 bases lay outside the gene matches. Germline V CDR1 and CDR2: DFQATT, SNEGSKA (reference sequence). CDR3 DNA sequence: TGCAGTGCTACGTTAAGCGGGAGTCTCCACAATGAGCAGTTCTTC. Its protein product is CSATLSGSLHNEQFF.

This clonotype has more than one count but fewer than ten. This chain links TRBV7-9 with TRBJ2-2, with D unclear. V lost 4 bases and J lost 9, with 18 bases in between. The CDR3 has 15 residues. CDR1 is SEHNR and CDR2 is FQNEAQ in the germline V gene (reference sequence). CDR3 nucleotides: TGTGCCAGCAGCTCGAGGTGGCCCGCCTCGAGGGAGCTGTTTTTT. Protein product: CASSSRWPASRELFF. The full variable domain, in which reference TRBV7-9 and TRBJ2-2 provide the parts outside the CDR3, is DTGVSQNPRHKITKRGQNVTFRCDPISEHNRLYWYRQTLGQGPEFLTYFQNEAQLEKSRLLSDRFSAERPKGSFSTLEIQRTEQGDSAMYLCASSSRWPASRELFFGEGSRLTVL.

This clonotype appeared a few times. The CDR3 loop reads CASSQVPFSYEQYF. The DNA for the CDR3 is TGTGCCAGCAGCCAAGTTCCTTTCTCCTACGAGCAGTACTTC. The chain has TRBV3-1 and TRBJ2-7; no clear D gene. Germline V lookup: CDR1 LGHDT, CDR2 YNNKEL (reference sequence). CDR3 length: 14 amino acids. Trimming removed 1 base from V and 0 bases from J, with 7 bases in between.